The clone carrying this T cell receptor beta chain was recorded a few times. Its antigen is currently unknown. Using a J-beta primer mix together with a sample-barcoded 5' primer, a second PCR was run for roughly 6 to 12 cycles. Each CDR3 protein gets one entry after TCRdb re-called the 5' RACE reads with MiXCR. The data contain around 1.5 million distinct CDR3 sequences, almost 35% of them singletons. This entry comes from a study of blood T cells in healthy people across ages. Overall study results and limits: Percentage of naive T cells showed a strong correlation with TCR beta diversity.

The sample was blood. The origin of this receptor is a young woman in good health.

CDR3: CASSLSGGLENIQYF. DNA of the CDR3: TGTGCCAGCAGCTTAAGCGGGGGGTTGGAAAACATTCAGTACTTC. The chain recombines TRBV5-4 with TRBJ2-4; 9 nucleotides align to TRBD2. There are 15 residues in the CDR3. Germline CDR1 is SGHNT and CDR2 is YYREEE (reference sequence). The junction had 5 bases not matched to a gene; V was cut back by 2 bases and J by 5 bases.